What follows describes a single T cell receptor beta chain. The sample is drawn from a study of blood T cell repertoires in COVID-19. Study-level background: Sites in the United States, Italy and Spain provided acute and convalescent COVID-19 samples.

Measured with immunoSEQ multiplex PCR; TCRdb has only the in-frame clones, and not every one. The profile shows 120,000 to 150,000 clones, roughly 83% of them singletons. The study recruited people aged about 18 to 95 years across more than 20 US areas. Each participant's cohort was designated according to participant-reported clinical history. Germline CDR1 LGHDT, CDR2 YNNKEL (reference sequence). V was shortened by 5 bases and J by 0 bases, with 10 bases between the two germline ends. The CDR3 sequence is 14 residues long. Sequencing was carried out using PBMCs or T cells enriched from blood (not recorded which). The chain carries TRBV3-1 (or the pseudogene TRBV3-2) and TRBJ1-1; possibly TRBD1 for D (5 bases). This receptor was identified in a man aged 40-55 years with acute COVID-19. The CDR3 region has the DNA TGTGCCAGCAGCGACGACAGTTTGAACACTGAAGCTTTCTTT. Protein sequence: CASSDDSLNTEAFF.